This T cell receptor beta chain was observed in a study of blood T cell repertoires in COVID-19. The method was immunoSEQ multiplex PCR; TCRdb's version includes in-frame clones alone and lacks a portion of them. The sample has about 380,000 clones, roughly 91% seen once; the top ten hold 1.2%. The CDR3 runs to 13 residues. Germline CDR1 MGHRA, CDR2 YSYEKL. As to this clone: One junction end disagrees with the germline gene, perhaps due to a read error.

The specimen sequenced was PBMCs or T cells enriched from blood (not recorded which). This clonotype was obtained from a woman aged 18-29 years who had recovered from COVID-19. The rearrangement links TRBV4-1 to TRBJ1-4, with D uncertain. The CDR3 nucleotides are TGCGCCAGCAGCCAAGAAGGGTTGGGAGCACCCCATTTT. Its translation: CASSQEGLGAPHF.